Presented here are 11 T cell receptor beta chains from one specimen sequenced in a study of blood T cell repertoires in COVID-19. Method: immunoSEQ multiplex PCR; TCRdb's copy keeps in-frame clones and lacks some. The sample shows about 260,000 clones, approximately 82% of them seen only once. The sample comprised peripheral blood. The receptors come from a woman of 80 years or more with acute or convalescent COVID-19.

V is TRBV2 and J is TRBJ2-1, with 10 nucleotides matching TRBD2. Germline loops: CDR1 SNHLY, CDR2 FYNNEI. The CDR3 has 13 residues. Losses at the gene ends were 7 bases for V and 8 bases for J; bases not matched to a gene: 5. CDR3 DNA sequence: TGTGCCAGCAAGCGGGGGGGCCGCGATGAGCAGTTCTTC. This codes for CASKRGGRDEQFF.

This chain uses TRBV6-5 with TRBJ2-7, with 7 bases fitting TRBD2. The germline gives CDR1 MNHEY, CDR2 SVGAGI. V was pared by 6 bases and J by 7 bases, with 6 bases of the junction left unmatched. The length of the CDR3 is 12 residues. DNA of the CDR3: TGTGCCAGCAGCCAGGTGGGGGGGGAGCAGTACTTC. Its translation is CASSQVGGEQYF.

V usage is TRBV7-3 and J usage is TRBJ2-1; 9 bases map to TRBD1. Trimming at V came to 2 bases and at J to 2 bases, leaving 1 base not matched to a gene. The CDR3 contains 15 residues. Germline CDR1 is SGHTA and CDR2 is FQGTGA. CDR3 region: CASSLWTGAYNEQFF. The CDR3 DNA reads as TGTGCCAGCAGCTTATGGACAGGGGCCTACAATGAGCAGTTCTTC. The full variable domain, rest sourced from reference TRBV7-3 and TRBJ2-1, is GAGVSQTPSNKVTEKGKYVELRCDPISGHTALYWYRQSLGQGPEFLIYFQGTGAADDSGLPNDRFFAVRPEGSVSTLKIQRTERGDSAVYLCASSLWTGAYNEQFFGPGTRLTVL.

The chain has TRBV6-5 and TRBJ1-2; D perhaps matches TRBD1 (5 bases). The CDR3 sequence is 13 residues long. V gave up 5 bases and J gave up 7 bases, with 14 bases separating them. The V gene's germline CDR1 is MNHEY and CDR2 SVGAGI. This CDR3 is CASSLGTYGGYTF. The CDR3 bases are TGTGCCAGCAGTCTCGGGACTTATGGTGGCTACACCTTC.

The chain employs TRBV5-1 and TRBJ2-5, with TRBD1 matching 8 bases. After removal of 4 bases from V and 5 bases from J, the junction contained 10 bases not matched to a gene. This CDR3 contains 15 residues. The germline CDR1 and CDR2 sequences are SGHRS and YFSETQ. The CDR3 DNA reads as TGCGCCAGCAGCAGGATGACAGGGGAAAGGGAGACCCAGTACTTC. This codes for CASSRMTGERETQYF.

The chain employs TRBV19 and TRBJ2-5, with no clear D. V shed 4 bases and J shed 0 bases, with 6 bases lying between them. The CDR3 extends over 13 amino acids. The germline V gene encodes CDR1 LNHDA and CDR2 SQIVND (reference sequence). The CDR3 DNA reads TGTGCCAGTAGTAGGGCAGACCAAGAGACCCAGTACTTC. Protein sequence: CASSRADQETQYF.

The chain joins TRBV21-1 to TRBJ2-7; TRBD1, the table's D call, lacks a check against the DNA. TRBV21-1 is termed a pseudogene. The CDR3 extends over 19 amino acids. CDR3 region: CASSLLQGQSILSSYEQYF. DNA for the CDR3: TGTGCCAGCAGCCTCCTACAGGGACAGTCTATCCTGAGCTCCTACGAGCAGTACTTC.

V usage is TRBV6-1 and J usage is TRBJ1-1, with a possible D match to TRBD1 (5 bases). The CDR3 loop spans 14 amino acids. In germline, CDR1 is MNHNS, CDR2 SASEGT. Deletions cut 3 bases from V and 1 base from J, with 9 bases between. The CDR3 sequence is CASSERGANTEAFF. The CDR3 region has the DNA TGTGCCAGCAGTGAGCGGGGCGCGAACACTGAAGCTTTCTTT.

The CDR3 nucleotides are TGTGCCAGCAGCCAACTCGGAGGGCTCGGCTACACCTTC. Amino acid sequence: CASSQLGGLGYTF. The chain employs TRBV4-2 and TRBJ1-2; D unresolved. Trimming stripped 2 bases from V and 8 bases from J, with 12 bases between. Germline V CDR1 and CDR2: LGHNA, YNFKEQ. The CDR3 consists of 13 residues.

The chain couples TRBV6-5 to TRBJ2-7, with a possible D match to TRBD1 (5 bases). The CDR3 spans 15 residues. The germline gives CDR1 MNHEY, CDR2 SVGAGI. The V and J ends lost 7 bases and 2 bases respectively, with 18 bases between them. The chain's CDR3 is CASKKGKGEAYEQYF. Here the CDR3 DNA reads TGTGCCAGCAAGAAAGGTAAAGGGGAAGCCTACGAGCAGTACTTC.

This clone occurred once. The rearrangement joins TRBV5-1 to TRBJ2-5, with TRBD2 identical over 8 bases. The CDR3 sequence is 16 residues long. J was trimmed by 2 bases and V by 3 bases; bases with no gene match: 9. Germline lookup yields CDR1 SGHRS and CDR2 YFSETQ. The chain's CDR3 is CASSSRPRGGQETQYF. The CDR3, as DNA: TGCGCCAGCAGCTCCCGCCCACGGGGGGGACAAGAGACCCAGTACTTC.